The 24 T cell receptor beta chains reported below all come from one sample, sequenced in a study of cytomegalovirus exposure and HLA in healthy donors. PCR employed 60 Vbeta and 13 Jbeta primers. The protocol was immunoSEQ multiplex PCR, while the TCRdb copy is restricted to in-frame clones and leaves out a portion. The repertoire has fewer than 110,000 clones, roughly 82% of them found once; the top ten carry 8.5% to 12%. The sample was PBMCs. The receptor set was obtained from a man over 45 in good health and CMV-seronegative.

In its sample, this clone was seen once. V gene TRBV15 combines with J gene TRBJ1-2, with D perhaps TRBD1 (5 bases). The CDR3 has 14 residues. Germline V lookup: CDR1 LNHNV, CDR2 YYDKDF (reference sequence). V gave up 1 base and J gave up 2 bases, with 8 bases separating them. DNA of the CDR3: TGTGCCACCAGCAGAGTTCCAGGGAACTATGGCTACACCTTC. Its translation: CATSRVPGNYGYTF.

In this sample, this clone turned up once. The chain joins TRBV13 to TRBJ2-5, with TRBD2 matching 7 bases. This CDR3 contains 15 residues. J was trimmed by 0 bases and V by 1 base; bases with no gene match: 2. CDR1 and CDR2 from the germline V gene are PRHDT and FYEKMQ (reference sequence). This CDR3 reads CASSLDGGNQETQYF. The CDR3 DNA is TGTGCCAGCAGCTTAGACGGGGGGAACCAAGAGACCCAGTACTTC.

This clone was observed a single time. The J gene is TRBJ1-6, the V gene TRBV19, with 8 bases that match TRBD1. V gave up 5 bases and J gave up 7 bases; unmatched junction bases: 7. Per germline, CDR1 LNHDA and CDR2 SQIVND (reference sequence). This CDR3 is 15 amino acids long. The CDR3 is CASSRRQGINSPLHF. The CDR3 DNA follows: TGTGCCAGTAGTCGTCGACAGGGGATCAATTCACCCCTCCACTTT.

The V gene is TRBV13, the J gene TRBJ2-1; TRBD1 aligns across 10 bases. The CDR3 length is 16 residues. Unmatched junction bases numbered 7, after V lost 6 bases and J lost 2 bases. From germline, CDR1 is PRHDT and CDR2 FYEKMQ (reference sequence). CDR3 DNA: TGTGCCAGCAGTTTTACTGGACAGGGGGCCTACAATGAGCAGTTCTTC. Its protein is CASSFTGQGAYNEQFF.

This chain links TRBV6-5 with TRBJ2-1; tentative D call: TRBD2 (5 bases). The germline V gene encodes CDR1 MNHEY and CDR2 SVGAGI. V lost 5 bases, J lost 9 bases, and 11 bases lay in between. The CDR3 runs 12 residues. The CDR3 DNA reads TGTGCCAGCAGTACTAGGGTCGGTGAGCAGTTCTTC. This encodes CASSTRVGEQFF.

V and J are TRBV15 and TRBJ2-7; D might be TRBD2 (6 bases). With 1 base removed from V and 3 bases from J, the gap between germline ends came to 13 bases. This CDR3 region has 15 residues. Per the germline V gene, CDR1 is LNHNV and CDR2 is YYDKDF (reference sequence). The CDR3 spells CATSRGGETYYEQYF. The CDR3 DNA is TGTGCCACCAGCAGAGGGGGGGAAACCTACTACGAGCAGTACTTC. The full variable domain, rest sourced from reference TRBV15 and TRBJ2-7, is DAMVIQNPRYQVTQFGKPVTLSCSQTLNHNVMYWYQQKSSQAPKLLFHYYDKDFNNEADTPDNFQSRRPNTSFCFLDIRSPGLGDTAMYLCATSRGGETYYEQYFGPGTRLTVT.

The chain joins TRBV25-1 to TRBJ2-5, with D uncertain. The germline V gene has CDR1 MGHDK and CDR2 SYGVNS. The CDR3 sequence is 11 residues long. Trimming removed 8 bases at V and 11 bases at J, with 15 bases between. The CDR3 bases are TGTGCCAGCGGTGGAGTCTTTGAGCAGTACTTC. This encodes CASGGVFEQYF.

Note on this clone: At one boundary the junction diverges from the germline segment, which might be a read error. The rearrangement links TRBV5-1 to TRBJ1-2; the match to TRBD1 covers 9 bases. Germline CDR1 and CDR2: SGHRS and YFSETQ. This CDR3 is 13 amino acids long. The CDR3 DNA is TGCGCCAGCAGCTTGGGGACAGGGGATGCACCTCTCTTC. It encodes CASSLGTGDAPLF.

On this clone itself: Other DNA variants within this sample encode the same CDR3. This chain links TRBV30 with TRBJ1-5, with D possibly being TRBD1 (6 bases). The V end lost 0 bases, the J end lost 4 bases, and 7 bases lay between the germline ends. The CDR3 sequence is 13 residues long. Looked up from germline, CDR1 is GTSNPN and CDR2 is SVGIG (reference sequence). The CDR3 coding sequence is TGTGCCTGGAGTGTACAGGGTAATCAGCCCCAGCATTTT. Protein: CAWSVQGNQPQHF.

This chain joins TRBV7-9 and TRBJ2-5, with a possible D match to TRBD1 (5 bases). The ends were cut back, 5 bases at V and 0 bases at J, with 13 bases in the middle. Germline values: CDR1 SEHNR, CDR2 FQNEAQ (reference sequence). CDR3 length: 15 amino acids. DNA for the CDR3: TGTGCCAGCAGCACCTTTGGGGCGAACCAAGAGACCCAGTACTTC. Its translation is CASSTFGANQETQYF. Filled out from reference TRBV7-9 and TRBJ2-5, the complete variable domain reads DTGVSQNPRHKITKRGQNVTFRCDPISEHNRLYWYRQTLGQGPEFLTYFQNEAQLEKSRLLSDRFSAERPKGSFSTLEIQRTEQGDSAMYLCASSTFGANQETQYFGPGTRLLVL.

The chain carries TRBV6-6 and TRBJ2-7; no definite D call. Trimming took 6 bases from V and 1 from J, leaving 7 bases between them. CDR1 is MNHNY and CDR2 is SVGAGI in the germline V gene (reference sequence). The CDR3 has 12 amino acids. CDR3 nucleotides: TGTGCCAGCAGCCAGGTTTCCTACGAGCAGTACTTC. This translates into CASSQVSYEQYF.

This clone has more than one count but fewer than ten. The rearrangement links TRBV5-5 to TRBJ1-5, with TRBD1 matching over 7 bases. The CDR3 covers 15 residues. The junction had 4 bases not matched to a gene; V was cut back by 4 bases and J by 0 bases. Looked up from germline, CDR1 is SGHKS and CDR2 is YYEKEE (reference sequence). The CDR3 DNA reads as TGTGCCAGCAGCGCCGGGACAGTTAGCAATCAGCCCCAGCATTTT. Translation: CASSAGTVSNQPQHF.

The chain employs TRBV30 and TRBJ1-4; D is possibly TRBD1 (6 bases). Per germline, CDR1 GTSNPN and CDR2 SVGIG (reference sequence). Trimming left V 3 bases short and J 1 base short, with 12 bases between. The CDR3 spans 15 residues. CDR3 residues: CAWRSKTGTNEKLFF. CDR3 nucleotides: TGTGCCTGGAGGTCAAAGACAGGAACTAATGAAAAACTGTTTTTT.

This clone was detected only a few times. The chain employs TRBV5-4 and TRBJ1-2; weak D call: TRBD1 (6 bases). The CDR3 runs to 15 residues. V was cut by 7 bases and J by 8 bases, with 24 bases left in between. Germline assignment: CDR1 SGHNT and CDR2 YYREEE (reference sequence). This CDR3 reads CASHRQAALNGGYTF. CDR3 in DNA: TGTGCCAGCCATCGACAGGCCGCCCTTAACGGCGGCTACACCTTC.

In this sample, this clone turned up a few times. The chain uses TRBV30 and TRBJ2-7; 10 bases agree with TRBD2. The CDR3 has 17 amino acids. Unmatched junction bases numbered 12, after V lost 1 base and J lost 3 bases. CDR1 is GTSNPN, CDR2 SVGIG, per germline (reference sequence). CDR3 in DNA: TGTGCCTGGAGTGGGGCCTTTAGCGGGAGGTACCGCTACGAGCAGTACTTC. This codes for CAWSGAFSGRYRYEQYF.

This clone showed up just a few times. The chain uses TRBV7-8 and TRBJ2-3; D unclear. The germline CDR1 and CDR2 sequences are SGHVS and FQNEAQ. Trimming shortened V by 1 base and J by 3 bases, and 5 bases separated the two germline ends. The length of the CDR3 is 13 residues. The CDR3, as DNA: TGTGCCAGCAGCTTAGGTCGGACAGATACGCAGTATTTT. Its protein is CASSLGRTDTQYF.

In DNA, the CDR3 is TGTGCCAGCAGCCAGACAGGGATCTATAACTATGGCTACACCTTC. Translated, it gives CASSQTGIYNYGYTF. V gene TRBV14 combines with J gene TRBJ1-2; 7 positions agree with TRBD1. CDR3 size: 15 residues. V shed 3 bases and J 1 base; nucleotides not matched to a gene: 5. Per the germline V gene, CDR1 is SGHDN and CDR2 is FVKESK.

This clone was observed once. The chain uses TRBV19 and TRBJ1-2, with a possible D match to TRBD1 (5 bases). Germline V gene lookup returns CDR1 LNHDA and CDR2 SQIVND (reference sequence). Trimming took off 5 bases at V and 4 bases at J, with 17 bases between the two ends. This CDR3 has 15 residues. The CDR3 DNA reads as TGTGCCAGTAGTGGGGCCCTAAATGACCCCTATGGCTACACCTTC. The encoded protein is CASSGALNDPYGYTF.

V is TRBV9 and J is TRBJ2-1; 12 bases agree with TRBD2. Trimming cost V 3 bases and J 8 bases; bases outside gene matches: 9. CDR1 is SGDLS, CDR2 YYNGEE, per germline. The CDR3 length is 16 residues. The CDR3 coding sequence is TGTGCCAGCAGCGAGTCTAGCGGGAGGGCCGGTGATGAGCAGTTCTTC. This sequence encodes CASSESSGRAGDEQFF.

The chain links TRBV27 to TRBJ1-1; D might be TRBD1 (6 bases). V was pared by 2 bases and J by 4 bases, with 11 bases between. The CDR3 runs to 14 residues. Germline V gene lookup returns CDR1 MNHEY and CDR2 SMNVEV (reference sequence). CDR3 in DNA: TGTGCCAGCAGTTTAGGGGGCGGAGGCACTGAAGCTTTCTTT. Translated, it gives CASSLGGGGTEAFF.

J is TRBJ2-3 and V is TRBV7-3, with a tentative D call TRBD2 (6 bases). The germline V and J ends were trimmed by 5 bases and 2 bases, with 17 bases remaining between them. The CDR3 is made up of 16 amino acids. CDR1 SGHTA and CDR2 FQGTGA come from the germline V gene. This CDR3 reads CASSLHPSAVTDTQYF. The CDR3, as DNA: TGTGCCAGCAGCCTCCACCCTAGCGCCGTCACAGATACGCAGTATTTT.

This chain's CDR3 is CASGFLGTGGSNEQFF. DNA for the CDR3: TGTGCTAGTGGTTTCCTAGGGACAGGGGGTTCTAATGAGCAGTTCTTC. The chain joins TRBV12-5 to TRBJ2-1; 11 bases fit TRBD1. This CDR3 spans 16 amino acids. The ends lost 3 bases at V and 7 bases at J; junction bases unmatched: 8. CDR1 and CDR2 (germline): LGHNT, FRNRAP.

The sample holds a few counts of this clone. The V call is TRBV30, the J call TRBJ1-4; 7 bases match TRBD1. CDR3 length: 15 amino acids. The germline gives CDR1 GTSNPN, CDR2 SVGIG (reference sequence). Germline trimming cut 0 bases from V and 4 bases from J; bases unmatched to any gene: 5. CDR3 protein: CAWSVTRGSNEKLFF. DNA for the CDR3: TGTGCCTGGAGTGTGACCAGGGGGAGTAATGAAAAACTGTTTTTT.

J is TRBJ1-3 and V is TRBV4-1; D may be TRBD1 (6 bases). CDR1 and CDR2 from the germline V gene are MGHRA and YSYEKL. V was clipped by 4 bases and J by 4 bases, with 11 bases between them. This CDR3 is 14 amino acids long. Written as DNA, the CDR3 is TGCGCCAGCAGCCTACAGGGTAACGGAAACACCATATATTTT. Translated, it gives CASSLQGNGNTIYF.